This T cell receptor (beta chain) was found in a study of T cell responses to AZD1222 COVID-19 vaccine. General study points: Close to half of all spike-specific TCRs reportedly target regions of the variants that are unmutated. Baseline serology detected seropositivity in only six AZD1222 recipients.

This clone occurred a few times. Its cognate antigen is unknown. The table came from immunoSEQ multiplex PCR; TCRdb's copy has only in-frame clones and leaves some out. The sample records fewer than 45,000 clones, about 83% being singletons. Germline loops: CDR1 SEHNR, CDR2 FQNEAQ (reference sequence). The CDR3 is 18 amino acids. The junction had 11 bases not matched to a gene; V was cut back by 5 bases and J by 2 bases. The sequencing used peripheral blood, collected on day 0 of AZD1222 vaccination. This chain uses TRBV7-9 with TRBJ2-2, with 10 bases lining up with TRBD1. The TCR sequence derives from an adult in good health. The CDR3 coding sequence is TGTGCCAGCAGCCAACCCCTATGGGACAGGGGAAACACCGGGGAGCTGTTTTTT. It encodes CASSQPLWDRGNTGELFF.